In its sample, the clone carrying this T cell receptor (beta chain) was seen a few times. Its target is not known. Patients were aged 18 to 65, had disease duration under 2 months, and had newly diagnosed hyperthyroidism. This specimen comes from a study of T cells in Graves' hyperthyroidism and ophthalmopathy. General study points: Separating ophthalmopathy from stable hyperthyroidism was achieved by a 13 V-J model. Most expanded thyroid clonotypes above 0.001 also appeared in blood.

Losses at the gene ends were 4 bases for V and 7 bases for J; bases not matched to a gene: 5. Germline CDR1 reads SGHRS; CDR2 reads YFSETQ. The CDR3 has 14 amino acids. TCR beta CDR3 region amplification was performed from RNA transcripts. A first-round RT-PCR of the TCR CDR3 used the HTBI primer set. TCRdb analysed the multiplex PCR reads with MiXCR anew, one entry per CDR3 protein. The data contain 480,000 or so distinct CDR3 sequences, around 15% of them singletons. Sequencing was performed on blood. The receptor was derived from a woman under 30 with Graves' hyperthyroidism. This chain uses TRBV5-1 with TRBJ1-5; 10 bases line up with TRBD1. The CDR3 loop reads CASSPGQGLQPQHF. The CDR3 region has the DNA TGCGCCAGCAGCCCGGGACAGGGGTTACAGCCCCAGCATTTT. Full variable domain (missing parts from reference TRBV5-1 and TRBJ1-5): KAGVTQTPRYLIKTRGQQVTLSCSPISGHRSVSWYQQTPGQGLQFLFEYFSETQRNKGNFPGRFSGRQFSNSRSEMNVSTLELGDSALYLCASSPGQGLQPQHFGDGTRLSIL.